This TCR beta chain emerged from a study of identical twins. General study results and limits: The authors drew conclusions from cross-sectional statistical analysis rather than following the same donors. In cord blood, abundant beta clonotypes had fewer insertions; memory showed no trend.

TCRdb passed the 5' RACE reads through MiXCR, listing each CDR3 protein once. The sample gives hundreds of thousands of distinct CDR3 sequences, 5.5% to 6.5% of which show up once; 1.5% to 2% is in the top ten. This clonotype was observed many times. Its specificity is unknown. V lost 0 bases, J lost 6 bases, and 15 bases lay in between. This CDR3 is built from 15 residues. CDR1 SGHRS and CDR2 YFSETQ come from the germline V gene. The chain has TRBV5-1 and TRBJ1-1, with D perhaps TRBD1 (5 bases). This sequence was found in a man younger than 30 in good health. The sequenced sample was naive T cells sorted from blood. As DNA, the CDR3 is TGCGCCAGCAGCTTGGCCCTCGAGGGGAAGGCTGAAGCTTTCTTT. It translates to CASSLALEGKAEAFF.